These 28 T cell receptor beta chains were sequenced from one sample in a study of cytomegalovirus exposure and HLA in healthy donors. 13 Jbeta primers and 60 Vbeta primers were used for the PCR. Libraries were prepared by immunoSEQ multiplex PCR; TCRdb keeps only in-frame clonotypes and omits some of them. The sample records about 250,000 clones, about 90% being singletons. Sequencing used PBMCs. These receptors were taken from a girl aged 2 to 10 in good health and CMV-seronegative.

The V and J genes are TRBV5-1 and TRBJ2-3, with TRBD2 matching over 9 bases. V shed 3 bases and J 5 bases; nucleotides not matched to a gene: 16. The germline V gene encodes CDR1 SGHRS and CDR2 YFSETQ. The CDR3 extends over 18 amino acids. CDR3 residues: CASSSAGTSIDFIDTQYF. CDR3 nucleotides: TGCGCCAGCAGCTCCGCAGGGACTAGCATAGACTTTATAGATACGCAGTATTTT.

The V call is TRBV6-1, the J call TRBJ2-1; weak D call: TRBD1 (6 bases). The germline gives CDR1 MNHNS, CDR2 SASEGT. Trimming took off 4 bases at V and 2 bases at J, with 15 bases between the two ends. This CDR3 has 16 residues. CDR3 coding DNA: TGTGCCAGCAGTGGGGCCCGGTGGGACACCTACAATGAGCAGTTCTTC. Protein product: CASSGARWDTYNEQFF.

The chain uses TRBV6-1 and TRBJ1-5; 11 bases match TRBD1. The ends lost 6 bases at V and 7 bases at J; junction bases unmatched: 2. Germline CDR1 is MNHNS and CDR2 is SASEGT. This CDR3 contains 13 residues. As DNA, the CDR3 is TGTGCCAGCAGGGGACAGGGGGAACAGCCCCAGCATTTT. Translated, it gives CASRGQGEQPQHF.

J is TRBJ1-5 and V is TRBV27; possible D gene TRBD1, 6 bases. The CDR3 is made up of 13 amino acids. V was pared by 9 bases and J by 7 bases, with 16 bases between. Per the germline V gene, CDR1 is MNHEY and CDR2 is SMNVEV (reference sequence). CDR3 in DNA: TGTGCCAGTCATAGGGGGATGGACCAGCCCCAGCATTTT. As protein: CASHRGMDQPQHF.

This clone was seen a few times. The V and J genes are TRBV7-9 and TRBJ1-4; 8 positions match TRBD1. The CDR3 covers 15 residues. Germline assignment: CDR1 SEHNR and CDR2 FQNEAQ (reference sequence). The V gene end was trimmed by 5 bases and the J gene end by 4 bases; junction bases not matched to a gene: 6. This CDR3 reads CASSPRTGINEKLFF. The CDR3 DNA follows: TGTGCCAGCAGCCCGCGGACAGGGATTAATGAAAAACTGTTTTTT.

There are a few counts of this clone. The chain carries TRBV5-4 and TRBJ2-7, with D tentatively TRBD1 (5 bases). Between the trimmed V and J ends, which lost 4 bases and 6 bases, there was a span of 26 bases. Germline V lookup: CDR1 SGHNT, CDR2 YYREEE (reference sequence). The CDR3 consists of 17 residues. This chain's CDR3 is CASSQMTSDSGRGEQYF. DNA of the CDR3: TGTGCCAGCAGCCAAATGACGTCCGACAGTGGGCGCGGCGAGCAGTACTTC.

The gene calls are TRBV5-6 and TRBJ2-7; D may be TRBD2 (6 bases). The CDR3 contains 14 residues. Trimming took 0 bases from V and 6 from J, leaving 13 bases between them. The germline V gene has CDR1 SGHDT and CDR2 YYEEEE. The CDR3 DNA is TGTGCCAGCAGCTTGGCCCCGGGGGTCGGCGAGCAGTACTTC. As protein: CASSLAPGVGEQYF.

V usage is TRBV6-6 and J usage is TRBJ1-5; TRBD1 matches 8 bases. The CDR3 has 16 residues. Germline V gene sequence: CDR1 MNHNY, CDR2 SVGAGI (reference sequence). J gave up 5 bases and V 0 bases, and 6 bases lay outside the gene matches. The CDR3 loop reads CASSYSPSDRDQPQHF. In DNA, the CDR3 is TGTGCCAGCAGTTACTCCCCTTCGGACAGGGATCAGCCCCAGCATTTT.

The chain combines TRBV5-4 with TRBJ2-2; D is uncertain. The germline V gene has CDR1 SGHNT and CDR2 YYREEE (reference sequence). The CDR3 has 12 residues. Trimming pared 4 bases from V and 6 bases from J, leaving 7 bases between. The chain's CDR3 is CASSPAAGELFF. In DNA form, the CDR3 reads TGTGCCAGCAGCCCTGCAGCCGGGGAGCTGTTTTTT.

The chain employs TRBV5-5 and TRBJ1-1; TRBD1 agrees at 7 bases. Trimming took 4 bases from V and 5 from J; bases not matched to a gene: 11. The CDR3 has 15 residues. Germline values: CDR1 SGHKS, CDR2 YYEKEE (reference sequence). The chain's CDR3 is CASSDRTGGETEAFF. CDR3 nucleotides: TGTGCCAGCAGCGATCGGACAGGCGGGGAAACTGAAGCTTTCTTT.

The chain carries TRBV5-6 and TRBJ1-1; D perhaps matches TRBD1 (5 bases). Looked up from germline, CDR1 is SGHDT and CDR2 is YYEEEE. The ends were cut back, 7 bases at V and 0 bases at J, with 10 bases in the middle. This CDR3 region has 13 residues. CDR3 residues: CASAGTVNTEAFF. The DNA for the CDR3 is TGTGCCAGCGCGGGGACGGTGAACACTGAAGCTTTCTTT. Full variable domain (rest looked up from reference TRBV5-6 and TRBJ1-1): DAGVTQSPTHLIKTRGQQVTLRCSPKSGHDTVSWYQQALGQGPQFIFQYYEEEERQRGNFPDRFSGHQFPNYSSELNVNALLLGDSALYLCASAGTVNTEAFFGQGTRLTVV.

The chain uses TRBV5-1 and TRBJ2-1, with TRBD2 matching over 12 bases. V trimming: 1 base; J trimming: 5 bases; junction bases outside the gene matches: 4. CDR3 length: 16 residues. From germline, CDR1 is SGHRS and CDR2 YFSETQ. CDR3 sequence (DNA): TGCGCCAGCAGCTTGCGGACTAGCGGGACTAACAATGAGCAGTTCTTC. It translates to CASSLRTSGTNNEQFF.

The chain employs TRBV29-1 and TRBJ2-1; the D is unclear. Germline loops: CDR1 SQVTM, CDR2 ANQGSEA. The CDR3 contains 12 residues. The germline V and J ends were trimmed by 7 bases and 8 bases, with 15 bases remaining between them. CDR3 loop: CSAPAAIDEQFF. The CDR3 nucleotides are TGCAGCGCCCCAGCAGCGATCGATGAGCAGTTCTTC.

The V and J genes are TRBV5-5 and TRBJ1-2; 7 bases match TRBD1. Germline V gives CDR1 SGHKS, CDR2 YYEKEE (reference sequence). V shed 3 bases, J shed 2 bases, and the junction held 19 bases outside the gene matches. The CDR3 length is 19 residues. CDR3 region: CASSSPGGTATLRNYGYTF. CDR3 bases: TGTGCCAGCAGCTCGCCGGGAGGGACAGCCACCTTAAGGAACTATGGCTACACCTTC. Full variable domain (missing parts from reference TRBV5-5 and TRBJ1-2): DAGVTQSPTHLIKTRGQQVTLRCSPISGHKSVSWYQQVLGQGPQFIFQYYEKEERGRGNFPDRFSARQFPNYSSELNVNALLLGDSALYLCASSSPGGTATLRNYGYTFGSGTRLTVV.

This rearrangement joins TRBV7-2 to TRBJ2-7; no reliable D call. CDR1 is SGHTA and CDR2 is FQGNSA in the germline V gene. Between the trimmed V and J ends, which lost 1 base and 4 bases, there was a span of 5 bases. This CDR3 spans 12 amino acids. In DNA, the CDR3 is TGTGCCAGCAGCTTAGTTCTATACGAGCAGTACTTC. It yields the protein CASSLVLYEQYF.

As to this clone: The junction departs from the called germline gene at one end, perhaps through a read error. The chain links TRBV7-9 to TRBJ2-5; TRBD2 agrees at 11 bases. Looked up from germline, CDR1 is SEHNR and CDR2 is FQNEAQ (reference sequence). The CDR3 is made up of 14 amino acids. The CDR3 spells CSSSWGLAEETQYF. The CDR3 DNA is TGTTCCAGCAGCTGGGGACTAGCGGAGGAGACCCAGTACTTC.

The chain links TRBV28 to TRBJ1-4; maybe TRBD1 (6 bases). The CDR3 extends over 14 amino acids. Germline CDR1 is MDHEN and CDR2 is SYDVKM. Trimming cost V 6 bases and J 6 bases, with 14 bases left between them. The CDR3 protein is CASSPTGLDEKLFF. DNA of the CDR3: TGTGCCAGCAGCCCGACAGGCCTGGATGAAAAACTGTTTTTT.

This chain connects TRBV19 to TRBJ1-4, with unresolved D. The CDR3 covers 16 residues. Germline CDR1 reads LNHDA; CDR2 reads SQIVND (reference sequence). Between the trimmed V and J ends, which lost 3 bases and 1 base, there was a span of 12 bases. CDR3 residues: CASSISGSRTNEKLFF. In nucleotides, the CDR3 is TGTGCCAGTAGTATTTCCGGGTCGAGAACTAATGAAAAACTGTTTTTT.

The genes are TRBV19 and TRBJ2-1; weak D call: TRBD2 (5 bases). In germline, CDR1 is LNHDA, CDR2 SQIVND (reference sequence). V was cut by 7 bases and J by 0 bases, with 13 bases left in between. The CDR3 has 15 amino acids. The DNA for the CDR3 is TGTGCCAGTACCCCCAGAGGGAGCTCCTACAATGAGCAGTTCTTC. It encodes CASTPRGSSYNEQFF.

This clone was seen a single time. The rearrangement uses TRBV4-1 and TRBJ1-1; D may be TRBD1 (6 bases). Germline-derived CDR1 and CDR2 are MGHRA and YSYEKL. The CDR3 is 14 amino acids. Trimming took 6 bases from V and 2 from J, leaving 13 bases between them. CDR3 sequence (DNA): TGCGCCAGCAGGCCAGGGGAAACCAACACTGAAGCTTTCTTT. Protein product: CASRPGETNTEAFF.

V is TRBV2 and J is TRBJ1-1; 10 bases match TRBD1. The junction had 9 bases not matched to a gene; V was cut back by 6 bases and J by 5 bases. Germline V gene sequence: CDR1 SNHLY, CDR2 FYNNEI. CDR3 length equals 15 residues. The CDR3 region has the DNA TGTGCCAGCAGGGACCCCGGGACAGGGGAGACTGAAGCTTTCTTT. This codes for CASRDPGTGETEAFF.

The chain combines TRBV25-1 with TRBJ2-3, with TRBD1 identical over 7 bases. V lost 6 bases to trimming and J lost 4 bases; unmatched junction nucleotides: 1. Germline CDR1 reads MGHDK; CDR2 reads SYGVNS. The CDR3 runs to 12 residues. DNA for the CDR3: TGTGCCAGCAGCGGGACAGCAGATACGCAGTATTTT. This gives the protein CASSGTADTQYF.

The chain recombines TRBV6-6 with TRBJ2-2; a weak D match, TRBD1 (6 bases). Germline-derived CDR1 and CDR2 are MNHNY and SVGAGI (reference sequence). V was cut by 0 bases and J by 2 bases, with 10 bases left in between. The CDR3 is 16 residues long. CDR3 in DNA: TGTGCCAGCAGTTACTCCTGGGACACCAACACCGGGGAGCTGTTTTTT. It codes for CASSYSWDTNTGELFF.

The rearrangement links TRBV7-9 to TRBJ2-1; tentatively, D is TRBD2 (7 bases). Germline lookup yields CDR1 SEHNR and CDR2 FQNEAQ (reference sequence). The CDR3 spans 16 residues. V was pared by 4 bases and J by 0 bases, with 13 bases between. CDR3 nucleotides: TGTGCCAGCAGCTCATTGGGAGGGGGCTCCTACAATGAGCAGTTCTTC. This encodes CASSSLGGGSYNEQFF. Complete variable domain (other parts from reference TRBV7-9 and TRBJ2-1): DTGVSQNPRHKITKRGQNVTFRCDPISEHNRLYWYRQTLGQGPEFLTYFQNEAQLEKSRLLSDRFSAERPKGSFSTLEIQRTEQGDSAMYLCASSSLGGGSYNEQFFGPGTRLTVL.

The CDR3 here is CASSLGQGLAGLGPGELFF. CDR3 nucleotides: TGTGCCAGCAGCTTGGGACAGGGACTAGCGGGACTGGGCCCCGGGGAGCTGTTTTTT. The gene calls are TRBV7-2 and TRBJ2-2; 13 bases align to TRBD2. The germline V gene encodes CDR1 SGHTA and CDR2 FQGNSA. The V gene end was trimmed by 3 bases and the J gene end by 6 bases; junction bases not matched to a gene: 13. The CDR3 runs 19 residues.

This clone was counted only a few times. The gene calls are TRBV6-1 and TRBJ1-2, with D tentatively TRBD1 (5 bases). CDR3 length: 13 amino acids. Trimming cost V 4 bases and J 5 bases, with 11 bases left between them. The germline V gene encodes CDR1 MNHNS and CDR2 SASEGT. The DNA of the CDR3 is TGTGCCAGCAGTGTTGACAGCTTATATGGCTACACCTTC. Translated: CASSVDSLYGYTF.

CDR3: CASSWDSSNTEAFF. CDR3 nucleotides: TGTGCCAGCAGTTGGGACAGCTCCAACACTGAAGCTTTCTTT. The gene calls are TRBV6-5 and TRBJ1-1; 7 positions match TRBD1. The J segment lost 2 bases and the V segment lost 4 bases, leaving 4 bases of the junction unmatched. The CDR3 is 14 residues long. Germline-derived CDR1 and CDR2 are MNHEY and SVGAGI.

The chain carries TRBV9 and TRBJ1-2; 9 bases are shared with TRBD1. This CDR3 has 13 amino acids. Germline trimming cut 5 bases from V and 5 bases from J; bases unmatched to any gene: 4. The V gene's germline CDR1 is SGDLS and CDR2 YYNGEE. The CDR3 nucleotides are TGTGCCAGCAGATCAGGGACAGGGTATGGCTACACCTTC. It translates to CASRSGTGYGYTF.